These T cell receptor beta chains were read from a single sample in a study of T-cell reconstitution after alpha-beta-depleted transplantation in children. TCRdb passed the PCR reads through MiXCR, listing each CDR3 protein once. This table has hundreds of thousands of distinct CDR3 sequences, around 16% appearing once. The source was PBMCs from the stem cell graft donor, collected from the stem cell graft. These receptor sequences come from a human donor who donated a stem cell graft to a child with acute myeloid leukemia. The CDR3 runs from the conserved cysteine through the conserved F or W. Each record gives: clone size, D gene, J gene, V gene, CDR3 protein, CDR3 DNA. A D gene is named only where the DNA matches it firmly. Expanded clones are given a class, and other clones once, few, many or no size at all.

>few|-|TRBJ2-5|TRBV7-2
CASSPGGARETQYF
TGTGCCAGCAGCCCCGGAGGGGCGAGAGAGACCCAGTACTTC
>-|-|TRBJ2-7|TRBV25-1
CASSELGSLYEQYF
TGTGCCAGCAGTGAATTAGGCAGCCTCTACGAGCAGTACTTC
>many|TRBD2|TRBJ2-1|TRBV12-3/TRBV12-4
CASSPLAGAGREQFF
TGTGCCAGCAGCCCACTAGCGGGGGCCGGGAGGGAGCAGTTCTTC
>few|-|TRBJ1-5|TRBV6-2/TRBV6-3
CASSFGGQNQPQHF
TGTGCCAGCAGTTTCGGGGGCCAAAATCAGCCCCAGCATTTT
>many|-|TRBJ1-1|TRBV20-1
CSAREGGRGAFF
TGCAGTGCCAGAGAAGGGGGTAGGGGAGCTTTCTTT
>few|-|TRBJ1-4|TRBV5-4
CASSFQGRGEKLFF
TGTGCCAGCAGCTTCCAGGGAAGGGGTGAAAAACTGTTTTTT
>few|-|TRBJ2-7|TRBV6-1
CASSLGTTGPYEQYF
TGTGCCAGCAGCCTCGGGACAACAGGGCCCTACGAGCAGTACTTC
>few|TRBD1|TRBJ2-1|TRBV5-8
CASSYGQGTSQFF
TGTGCCAGCAGCTATGGACAGGGAACCTCGCAGTTCTTC
>-|-|TRBJ2-1|TRBV12-3/TRBV12-4
CASSPPRDSSYNEQFF
TGTGCCAGCAGCCCCCCCCGGGACTCATCCTACAATGAGCAGTTCTTC
>-|-|TRBJ2-4|TRBV12-2
CASRLIAYF
TGTGCAAGTCGCTTAATCGCTTACTTC
>-|-|TRBJ2-1|TRBV27
CASSNLDSYEQFF
TGTGCCAGCAGCAATTTGGACAGTTATGAGCAGTTCTTC
>-|TRBD2|TRBJ2-3|TRBV5-5
CASSKALAGHTDTQYF
TGTGCCAGCAGCAAAGCCCTAGCGGGGCACACAGATACGCAGTATTTT
>few|-|TRBJ2-3|TRBV5-6
CASSPIGQRRTDTQYF
TGTGCCAGCAGCCCTATAGGGCAGCGGAGGACAGATACGCAGTATTTT
>many|-|TRBJ1-5|TRBV20-1
CSAKNRVTNQPQHF
TGCAGTGCTAAAAACAGGGTCACCAATCAGCCCCAGCATTTT
>-|-|TRBJ1-5|TRBV29-1
CSVDFGGGQPQHF
TGCAGCGTTGATTTCGGCGGGGGCCAGCCCCAGCATTTT
>many|-|TRBJ2-1|TRBV5-5
CASSLASRGANEQFF
TGTGCCAGCAGCTTGGCCAGTCGGGGGGCGAATGAGCAGTTCTTC
>-|TRBD1|TRBJ1-2|TRBV25-1
CASTRGQAYGYTF
TGTGCCAGCACCCGGGGACAGGCCTATGGCTACACCTTC
>few|TRBD1|TRBJ2-1|TRBV20-1
CSARAPLAGTGSYNEQFF
TGCAGTGCTAGAGCTCCTCTGGCCGGGACAGGATCCTACAATGAGCAGTTCTTC
>many|-|TRBJ2-5|TRBV6-5
CASSYTMFGGGETQYF
TGTGCCAGCAGTTACACTATGTTTGGGGGAGGAGAGACCCAGTACTTC
>-|TRBD2|TRBJ2-1|TRBV29-1
CSVEGRGGAGNEQFF
TGCAGCGTTGAGGGGCGCGGGGGGGCCGGCAATGAGCAGTTCTTC
>-|-|TRBJ1-5|TRBV6-1
CASSEWAGAGNQPQHF
TGTGCCAGCAGTGAATGGGCAGGTGCGGGTAATCAGCCCCAGCATTTT
>-|TRBD1|TRBJ1-6|TRBV6-5
CASSWTGGSPLHF
TGTGCCAGCAGTTGGACAGGGGGCTCCCCCCTCCACTTT
>few|TRBD2|TRBJ2-1|TRBV7-3
CASSSGGGWWSYNEQFF
TGTGCCAGCAGCTCGGGCGGGGGGTGGTGGTCCTACAATGAGCAGTTCTTC
>many|-|TRBJ1-5|TRBV12-3/TRBV12-4
CASSPQRDQPQHF
TGTGCCAGCAGTCCGCAGCGGGATCAGCCCCAGCATTTT
>many|-|TRBJ1-5|TRBV28
CASSPGSVPAQHF
TGTGCCAGCAGCCCTGGTAGCGTACCAGCCCAGCATTTT
>many|-|TRBJ1-4|TRBV5-5
CASSFLNEKLFF
TGTGCCAGCAGCTTCCTCAATGAAAAACTGTTTTTT
>-|-|TRBJ2-7|TRBV12-3/TRBV12-4
CASSRGVGVPYEQYF
TGTGCCAGCAGTCGTGGGGTAGGAGTACCCTACGAGCAGTACTTC
>many|-|TRBJ1-5|TRBV20-1
CSAGGYDNQPQHF
TGCAGTGCCGGAGGGTATGACAATCAGCCCCAGCATTTT
>few|TRBD2|TRBJ2-5|TRBV4-2
CASSQPSGGIFETQYF
TGTGCCAGCAGCCAACCGAGCGGGGGGATATTTGAGACCCAGTACTTC
>few|-|TRBJ2-2|TRBV6-5
CASSYLGGGTGELFF
TGTGCCAGCAGTTACCTCGGGGGTGGCACCGGGGAGCTGTTTTTT
>few|TRBD1|TRBJ1-6|TRBV12-3/TRBV12-4
CASRGDRGNSPLHF
TGTGCCAGCAGGGGTGACAGGGGTAATTCACCCCTCCACTTT
>many|TRBD1|TRBJ1-2|TRBV15
CATSRAGQGTYGYTF
TGTGCCACCAGCAGAGCGGGACAGGGGACCTATGGCTACACCTTC
>many|TRBD2|TRBJ2-1|TRBV20-1
CSARDIQGLEHNEQFF
TGCAGTGCTAGAGATATTCAGGGACTAGAGCACAATGAGCAGTTCTTC
>-|TRBD2|TRBJ2-3|TRBV10-3
CAISEPEITSGAHTDTQYF
TGTGCCATCAGTGAGCCGGAGATAACTAGCGGTGCTCACACAGATACGCAGTATTTT
>once|TRBD1|TRBJ2-7|TRBV6-2/TRBV6-3
CAGTEDRSSYEQYF
TGTGCCGGCACCGAGGACAGGAGCTCCTACGAGCAGTACTTC
>-|-|TRBJ2-3|TRBV15
CATSRERAVTDTQYF
TGTGCCACCAGCAGAGAGCGGGCTGTCACAGATACGCAGTATTTT
>-|-|TRBJ2-5|TRBV7-9
CASSFPNGGLNF
TGTGCCAGCAGCTTCCCTAATGGCGGACTAAACTTC